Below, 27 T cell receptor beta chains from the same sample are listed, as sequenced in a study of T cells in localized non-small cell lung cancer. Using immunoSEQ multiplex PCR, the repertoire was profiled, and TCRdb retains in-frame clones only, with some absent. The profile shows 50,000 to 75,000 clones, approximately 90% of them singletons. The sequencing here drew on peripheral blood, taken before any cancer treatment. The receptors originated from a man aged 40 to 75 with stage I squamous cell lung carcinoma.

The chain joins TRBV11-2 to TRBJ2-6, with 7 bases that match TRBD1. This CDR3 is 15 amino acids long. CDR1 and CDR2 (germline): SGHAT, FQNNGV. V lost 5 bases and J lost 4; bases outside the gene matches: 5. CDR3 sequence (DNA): TGTGCCAGCAGCCTTCTAGGGGGCGGGGCCAACGTCCTGACTTTC. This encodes CASSLLGGGANVLTF.

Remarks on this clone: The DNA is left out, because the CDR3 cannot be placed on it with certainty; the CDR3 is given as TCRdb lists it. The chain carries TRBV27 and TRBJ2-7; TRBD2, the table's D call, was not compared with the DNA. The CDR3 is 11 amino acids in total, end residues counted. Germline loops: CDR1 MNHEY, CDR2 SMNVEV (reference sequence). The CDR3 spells CASSSSREQYF.

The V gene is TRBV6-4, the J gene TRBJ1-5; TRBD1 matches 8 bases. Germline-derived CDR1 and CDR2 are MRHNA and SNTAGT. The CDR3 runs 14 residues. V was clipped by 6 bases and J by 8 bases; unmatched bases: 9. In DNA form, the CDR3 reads TGTGCCAGCAGACCACAGGGGGGCGCGGAGCCCCAGCATTTT. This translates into CASRPQGGAEPQHF.

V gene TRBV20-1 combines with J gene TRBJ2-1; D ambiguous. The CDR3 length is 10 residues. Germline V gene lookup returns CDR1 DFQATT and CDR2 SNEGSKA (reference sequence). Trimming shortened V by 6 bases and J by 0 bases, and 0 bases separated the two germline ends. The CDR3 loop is CSASYNEQFF. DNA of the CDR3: TGCAGTGCCTCCTACAATGAGCAGTTCTTC.

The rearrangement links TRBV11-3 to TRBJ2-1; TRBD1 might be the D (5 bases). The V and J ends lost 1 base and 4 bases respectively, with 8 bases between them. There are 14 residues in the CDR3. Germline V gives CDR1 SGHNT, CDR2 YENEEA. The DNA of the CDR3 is TGTGCCAGCAGCTTAGGTGGACAATACAATGAGCAGTTCTTC. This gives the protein CASSLGGQYNEQFF.

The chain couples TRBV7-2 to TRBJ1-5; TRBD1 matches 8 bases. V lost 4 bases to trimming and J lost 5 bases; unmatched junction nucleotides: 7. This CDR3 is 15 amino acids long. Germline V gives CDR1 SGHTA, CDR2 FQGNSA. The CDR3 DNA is TGTGCCAGCAGCTCTGGACAGGGTGACGATCAGCCCCAGCATTTT. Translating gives CASSSGQGDDQPQHF.

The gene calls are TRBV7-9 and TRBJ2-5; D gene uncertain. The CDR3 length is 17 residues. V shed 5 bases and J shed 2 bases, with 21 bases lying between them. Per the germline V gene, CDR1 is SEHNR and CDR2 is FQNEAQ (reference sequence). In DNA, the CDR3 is TGTGCCAGCAGCGTGGGCGCCTCGGGTGGGCTGCAAGAGACCCAGTACTTC. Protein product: CASSVGASGGLQETQYF.

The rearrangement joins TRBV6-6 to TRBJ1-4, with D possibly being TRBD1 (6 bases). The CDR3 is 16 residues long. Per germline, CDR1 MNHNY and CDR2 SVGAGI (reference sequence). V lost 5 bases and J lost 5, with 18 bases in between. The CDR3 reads CASSNPSAGENEKLFF. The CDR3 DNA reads TGTGCCAGCAGTAATCCCTCAGCAGGGGAGAATGAAAAACTGTTTTTT.

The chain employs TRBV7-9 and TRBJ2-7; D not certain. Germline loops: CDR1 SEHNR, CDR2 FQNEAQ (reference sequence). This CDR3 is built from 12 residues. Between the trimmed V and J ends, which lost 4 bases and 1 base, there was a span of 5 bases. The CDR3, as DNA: TGTGCCAGCAGCTATGTATCCTACGAGCAGTACTTC. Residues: CASSYVSYEQYF.

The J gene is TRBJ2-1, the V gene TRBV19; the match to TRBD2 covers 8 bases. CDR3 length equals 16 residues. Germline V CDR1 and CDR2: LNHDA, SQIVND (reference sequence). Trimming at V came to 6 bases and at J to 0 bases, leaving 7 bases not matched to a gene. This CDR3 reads CASRRTSRSSYNEQFF. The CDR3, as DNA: TGTGCCAGTAGACGGACTAGCAGGAGCTCCTACAATGAGCAGTTCTTC.

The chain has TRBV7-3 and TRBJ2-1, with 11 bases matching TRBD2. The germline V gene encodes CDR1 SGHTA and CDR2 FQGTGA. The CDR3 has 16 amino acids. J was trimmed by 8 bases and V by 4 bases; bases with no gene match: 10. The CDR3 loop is CASSSQASGRPHEQFF. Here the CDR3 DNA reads TGTGCCAGCAGCTCCCAAGCTAGCGGGAGGCCCCATGAGCAGTTCTTC.

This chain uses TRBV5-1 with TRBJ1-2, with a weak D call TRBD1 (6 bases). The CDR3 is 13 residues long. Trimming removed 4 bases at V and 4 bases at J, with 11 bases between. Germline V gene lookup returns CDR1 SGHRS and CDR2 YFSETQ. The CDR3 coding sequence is TGCGCCAGCAGCGTGGGACAAGCCTATGGCTACACCTTC. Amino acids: CASSVGQAYGYTF.

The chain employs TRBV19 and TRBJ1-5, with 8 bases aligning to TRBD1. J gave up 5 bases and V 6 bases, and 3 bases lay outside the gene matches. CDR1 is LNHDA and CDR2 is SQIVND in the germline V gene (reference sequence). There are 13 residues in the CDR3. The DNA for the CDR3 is TGTGCCAGTAGCCAGGACAGGGATCAGCCCCAGCATTTT. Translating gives CASSQDRDQPQHF.

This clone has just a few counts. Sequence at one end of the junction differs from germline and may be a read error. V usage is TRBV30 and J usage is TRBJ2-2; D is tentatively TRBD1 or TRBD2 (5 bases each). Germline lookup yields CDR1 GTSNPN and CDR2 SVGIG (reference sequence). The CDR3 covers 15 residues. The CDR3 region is CAWSGGDPNAGELFF. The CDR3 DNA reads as TGTGCCTGGAGTGGAGGGGACCCGAACGCCGGGGAGCTGTTTTTT.

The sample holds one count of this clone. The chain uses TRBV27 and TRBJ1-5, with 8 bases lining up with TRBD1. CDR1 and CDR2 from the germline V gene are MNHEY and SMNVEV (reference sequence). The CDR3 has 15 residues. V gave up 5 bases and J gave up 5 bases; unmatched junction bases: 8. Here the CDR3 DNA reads TGTGCCAGCAGTCCGGGGACAGGCTTTGATCAGCCCCAGCATTTT. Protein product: CASSPGTGFDQPQHF.

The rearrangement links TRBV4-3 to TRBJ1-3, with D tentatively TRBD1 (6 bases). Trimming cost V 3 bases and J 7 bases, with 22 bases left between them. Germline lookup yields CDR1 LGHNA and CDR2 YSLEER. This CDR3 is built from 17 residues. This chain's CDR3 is CASSHVLPNQGRNTIYF. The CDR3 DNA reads TGCGCCAGCAGCCACGTCCTACCTAACCAGGGGAGGAACACCATATATTTT.

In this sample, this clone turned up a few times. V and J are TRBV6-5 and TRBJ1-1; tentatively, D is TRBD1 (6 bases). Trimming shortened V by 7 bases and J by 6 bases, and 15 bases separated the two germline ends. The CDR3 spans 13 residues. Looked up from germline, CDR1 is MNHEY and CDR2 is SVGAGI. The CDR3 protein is CASTYTGAAEAFF. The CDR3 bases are TGTGCCAGCACCTACACGGGGGCCGCTGAAGCTTTCTTT.

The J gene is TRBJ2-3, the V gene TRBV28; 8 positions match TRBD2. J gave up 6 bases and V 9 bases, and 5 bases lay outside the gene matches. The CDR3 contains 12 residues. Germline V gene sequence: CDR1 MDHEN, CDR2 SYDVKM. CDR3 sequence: CASGLAGDTQYF. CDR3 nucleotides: TGTGCCAGTGGACTAGCAGGGGATACGCAGTATTTT.

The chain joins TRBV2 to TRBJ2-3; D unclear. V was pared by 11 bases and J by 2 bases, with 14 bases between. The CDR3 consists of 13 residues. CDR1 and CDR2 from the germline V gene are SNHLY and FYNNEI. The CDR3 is CAGVREVTDTQYF. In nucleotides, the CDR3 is TGTGCCGGTGTGCGTGAGGTCACAGATACGCAGTATTTT.

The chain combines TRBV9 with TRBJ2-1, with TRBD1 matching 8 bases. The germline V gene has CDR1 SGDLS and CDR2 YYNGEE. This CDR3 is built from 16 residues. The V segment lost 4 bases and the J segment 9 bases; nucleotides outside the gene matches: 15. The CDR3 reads CASSPQQGAKDVEQFF. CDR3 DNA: TGTGCCAGCAGCCCTCAGCAGGGGGCGAAGGACGTTGAGCAGTTCTTC.

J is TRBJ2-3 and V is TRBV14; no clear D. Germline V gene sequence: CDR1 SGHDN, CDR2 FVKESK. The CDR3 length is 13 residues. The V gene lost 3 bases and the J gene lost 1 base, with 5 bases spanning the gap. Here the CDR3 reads CASSQAGTDTQYF. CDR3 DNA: TGTGCCAGCAGCCAGGCCGGCACAGATACGCAGTATTTT.

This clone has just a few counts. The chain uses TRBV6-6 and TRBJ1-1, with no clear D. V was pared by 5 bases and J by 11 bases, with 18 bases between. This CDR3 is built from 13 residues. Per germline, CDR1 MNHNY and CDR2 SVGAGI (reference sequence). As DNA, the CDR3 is TGTGCCAGCAGTATCAGGTGGGCGAATGTTGCTTTCTTT. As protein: CASSIRWANVAFF.

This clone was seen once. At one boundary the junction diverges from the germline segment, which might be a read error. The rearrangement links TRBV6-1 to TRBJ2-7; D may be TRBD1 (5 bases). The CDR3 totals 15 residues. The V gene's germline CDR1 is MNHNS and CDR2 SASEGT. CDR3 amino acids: CASSEFDTSRATAFF. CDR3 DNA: TGTGCCAGCAGTGAATTCGACACCTCCAGGGCCACCGCCTTCTTC.

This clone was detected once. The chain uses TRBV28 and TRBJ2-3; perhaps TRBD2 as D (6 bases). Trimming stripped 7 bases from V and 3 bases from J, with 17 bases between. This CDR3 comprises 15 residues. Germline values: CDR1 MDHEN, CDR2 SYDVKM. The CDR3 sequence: CASTKRRAGTDTQYF. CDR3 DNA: TGTGCCAGCACCAAACGGAGGGCGGGGACAGATACGCAGTATTTT.

The CDR3 nucleotides are TGCGCCAGCAGCCAAGACCAAGGGCCTAGCGAGACAGATACGCAGTATTTT. Translated, it gives CASSQDQGPSETDTQYF. This rearrangement joins TRBV4-3 to TRBJ2-3; tentatively, D is TRBD2 (6 bases). CDR1 and CDR2 (germline): LGHNA, YSLEER. The CDR3 extends over 17 amino acids. The V end was cut by 0 bases, the J end by 3 bases, with 16 bases between.

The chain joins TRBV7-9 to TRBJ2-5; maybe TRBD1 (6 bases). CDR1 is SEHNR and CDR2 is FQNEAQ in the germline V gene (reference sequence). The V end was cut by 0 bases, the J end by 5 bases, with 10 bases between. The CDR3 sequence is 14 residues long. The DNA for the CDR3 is TGTGCCAGCAGCTTAGCAGACAGGAGGGAGACCCAGTACTTC. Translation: CASSLADRRETQYF.

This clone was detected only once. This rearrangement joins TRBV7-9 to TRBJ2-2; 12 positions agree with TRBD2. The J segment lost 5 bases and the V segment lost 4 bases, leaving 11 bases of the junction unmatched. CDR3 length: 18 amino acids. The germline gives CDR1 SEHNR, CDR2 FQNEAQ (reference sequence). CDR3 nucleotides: TGTGCCAGCAGCTACGAGCTGGGACTAGCGGGTAAAACCGGGGAGCTGTTTTTT. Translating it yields CASSYELGLAGKTGELFF.